This section outlines one TCR beta chain sequence together with its context. Its cognate antigen is unknown. Use of 60 Vbeta and 13 Jbeta primers characterized the PCR. Assay used: immunoSEQ multiplex PCR; TCRdb lists only in-frame clones, some missing. In the table there are nearly 110,000 clones, around 79% of which are singletons. This sample was taken from a study of cytomegalovirus exposure and HLA in healthy donors. Study as a whole: HLA-typed donors contributed some 87 million unique TCRs, which were held in an early data release.

The germline V gene has CDR1 MNHEY and CDR2 SVGAGI. Trimming at V came to 4 bases and at J to 10 bases, leaving 7 bases not matched to a gene. The CDR3 extends over 14 amino acids. Findings and limits, study-wide: The study designated fewer than 200 TCR beta chains cytomegalovirus-associated.

The chain joins TRBV6-5 to TRBJ1-6; 7 bases map to TRBD1. The sequencing input was PBMCs. This receptor was obtained from a man in his fifties or sixties in good health and CMV-seronegative. The CDR3 DNA reads as TGTGCCAGCAGTTTAAGGACAGGAGGGTCACCCCTCCACTTT. The encoded protein is CASSLRTGGSPLHF.